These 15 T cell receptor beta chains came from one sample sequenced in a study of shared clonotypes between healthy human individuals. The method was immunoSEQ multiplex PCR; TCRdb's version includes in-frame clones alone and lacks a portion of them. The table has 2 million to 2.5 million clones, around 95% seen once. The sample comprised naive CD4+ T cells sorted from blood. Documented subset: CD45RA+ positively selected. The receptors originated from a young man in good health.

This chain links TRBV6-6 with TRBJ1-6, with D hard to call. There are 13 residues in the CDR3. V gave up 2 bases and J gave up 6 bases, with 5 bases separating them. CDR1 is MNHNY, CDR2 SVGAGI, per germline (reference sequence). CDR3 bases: TGTGCCAGCAGTTACCTAGTTAATTCACCCCTCCACTTT. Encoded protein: CASSYLVNSPLHF.

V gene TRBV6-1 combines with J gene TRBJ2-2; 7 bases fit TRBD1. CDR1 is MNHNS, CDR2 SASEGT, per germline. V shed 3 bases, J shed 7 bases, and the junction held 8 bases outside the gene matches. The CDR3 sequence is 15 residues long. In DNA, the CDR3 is TGTGCCAGCAGTGATGAGGGACAGACTTTCGGGGAGCTGTTTTTT. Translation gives CASSDEGQTFGELFF.

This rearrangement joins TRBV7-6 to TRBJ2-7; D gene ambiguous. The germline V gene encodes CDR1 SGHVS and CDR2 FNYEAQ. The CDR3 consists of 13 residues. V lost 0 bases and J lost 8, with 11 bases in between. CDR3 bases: TGTGCCAGCAGCTTAGCGCCCAGTTCGCAGCAGTACTTC. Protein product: CASSLAPSSQQYF.

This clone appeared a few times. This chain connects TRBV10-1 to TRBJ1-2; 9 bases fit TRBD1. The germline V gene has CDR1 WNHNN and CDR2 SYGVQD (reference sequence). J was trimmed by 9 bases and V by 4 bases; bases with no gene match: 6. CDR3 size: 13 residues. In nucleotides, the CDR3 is TGCGCCAGCAGTGCCTCGGACAGGGGACGCTACACCTTC. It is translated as CASSASDRGRYTF.

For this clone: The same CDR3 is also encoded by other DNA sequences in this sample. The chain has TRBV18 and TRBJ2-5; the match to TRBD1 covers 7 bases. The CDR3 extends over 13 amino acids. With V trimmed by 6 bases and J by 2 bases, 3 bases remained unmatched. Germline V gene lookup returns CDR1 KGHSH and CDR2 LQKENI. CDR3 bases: TGTGCCAGCTCCCGGGGACAGCAAGAGACCCAGTACTTC. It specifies CASSRGQQETQYF.

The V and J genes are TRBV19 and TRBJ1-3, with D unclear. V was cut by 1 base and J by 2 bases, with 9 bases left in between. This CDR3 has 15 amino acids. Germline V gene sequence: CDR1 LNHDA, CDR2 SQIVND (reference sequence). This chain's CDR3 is CASSIGGITGNTIYF. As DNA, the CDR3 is TGTGCCAGTAGTATAGGTGGGATTACTGGAAACACCATATATTTT.

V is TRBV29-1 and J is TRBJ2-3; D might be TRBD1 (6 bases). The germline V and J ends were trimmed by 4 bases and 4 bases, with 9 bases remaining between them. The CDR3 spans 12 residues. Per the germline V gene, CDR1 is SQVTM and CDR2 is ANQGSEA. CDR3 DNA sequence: TGCAGCGTTGGTTCAGGGGCAGATACGCAGTATTTT. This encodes CSVGSGADTQYF.

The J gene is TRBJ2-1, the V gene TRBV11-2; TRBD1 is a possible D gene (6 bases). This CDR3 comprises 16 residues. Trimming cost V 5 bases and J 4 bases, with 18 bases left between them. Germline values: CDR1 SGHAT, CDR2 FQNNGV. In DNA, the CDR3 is TGTGCCAGCAGCCAGGGGCACAGCCACCTATACAATGAGCAGTTCTTC. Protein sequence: CASSQGHSHLYNEQFF.

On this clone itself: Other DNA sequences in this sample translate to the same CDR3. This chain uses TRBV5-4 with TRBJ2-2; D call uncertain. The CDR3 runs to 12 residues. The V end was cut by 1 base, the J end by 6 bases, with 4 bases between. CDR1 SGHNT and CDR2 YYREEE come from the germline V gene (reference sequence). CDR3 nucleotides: TGTGCCAGCAGCTTGCTTGCCGGGGAGCTGTTTTTT. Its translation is CASSLLAGELFF. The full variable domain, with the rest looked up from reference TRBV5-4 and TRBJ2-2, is ETGVTQSPTHLIKTRGQQVTLRCSSQSGHNTVSWYQQALGQGPQFIFQYYREEENGRGNFPPRFSGLQFPNYSSELNVNALELDDSALYLCASSLLAGELFFGEGSRLTVL.

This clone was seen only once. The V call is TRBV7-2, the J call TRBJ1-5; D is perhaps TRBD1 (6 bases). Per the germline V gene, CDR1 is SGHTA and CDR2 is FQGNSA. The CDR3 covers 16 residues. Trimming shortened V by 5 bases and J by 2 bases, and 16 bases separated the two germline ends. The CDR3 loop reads CASSPEGGVGNQPQHF. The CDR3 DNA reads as TGTGCCAGCAGCCCGGAGGGGGGGGTCGGCAATCAGCCCCAGCATTTT.

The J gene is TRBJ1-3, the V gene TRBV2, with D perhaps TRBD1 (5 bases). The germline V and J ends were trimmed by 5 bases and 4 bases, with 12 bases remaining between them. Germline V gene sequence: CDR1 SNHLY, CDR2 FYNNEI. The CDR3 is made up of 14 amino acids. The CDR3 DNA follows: TGTGCCAGCAGTACAGGCGGTCAGGGAAACACCATATATTTT. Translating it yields CASSTGGQGNTIYF.

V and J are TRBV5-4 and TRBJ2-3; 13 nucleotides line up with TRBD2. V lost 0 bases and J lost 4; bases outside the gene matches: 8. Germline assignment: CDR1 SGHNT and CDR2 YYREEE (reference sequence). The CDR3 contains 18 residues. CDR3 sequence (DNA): TGTGCCAGCAGCTTGGAGGGACTAGCGGGAAAGGACTCAGATACGCAGTATTTT. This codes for CASSLEGLAGKDSDTQYF.

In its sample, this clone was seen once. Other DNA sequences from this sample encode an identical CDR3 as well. This chain's CDR3 is CASSYSSRGNTEAFF. As DNA, the CDR3 is TGTGCCAGCAGTTACTCTTCGAGGGGGAACACTGAAGCTTTCTTT. The V gene is TRBV6-5, the J gene TRBJ1-1; D is possibly TRBD1 (5 bases). The CDR3 consists of 15 residues. The germline V and J ends were trimmed by 0 bases and 1 base, with 9 bases remaining between them. CDR1 is MNHEY, CDR2 SVGAGI, per germline.

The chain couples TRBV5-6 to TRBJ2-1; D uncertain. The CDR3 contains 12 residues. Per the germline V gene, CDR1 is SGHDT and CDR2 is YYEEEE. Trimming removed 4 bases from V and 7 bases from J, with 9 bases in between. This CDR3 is CASSRVENEQFF. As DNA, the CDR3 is TGTGCCAGCAGCAGGGTCGAGAATGAGCAGTTCTTC.

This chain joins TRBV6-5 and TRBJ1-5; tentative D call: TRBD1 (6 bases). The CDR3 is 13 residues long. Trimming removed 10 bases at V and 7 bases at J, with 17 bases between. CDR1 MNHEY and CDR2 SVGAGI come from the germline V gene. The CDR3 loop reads CATTTGLGQPQHF. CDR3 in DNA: TGTGCCACTACTACAGGGCTAGGACAGCCCCAGCATTTT.